The 20 T cell receptor beta chains in this list originate from one sample, sequenced in a study of cytomegalovirus exposure and HLA in healthy donors. PCR used 60 Vbeta primers and 13 Jbeta primers. Sequencing used immunoSEQ multiplex PCR; TCRdb keeps in-frame clones, though not all of them. The table has around 37,000 clones, 65% to 85% seen once. The material sequenced was PBMCs. These receptor sequences come from a middle-aged man in good health and CMV-seronegative.

A single count supports this clone. The chain has TRBV28 and TRBJ2-2; 8 positions match TRBD2. The CDR3 has 16 residues. The V gene's germline CDR1 is MDHEN and CDR2 SYDVKM. Germline trimming cut 3 bases from V and 3 bases from J; bases unmatched to any gene: 6. The CDR3 region is CASSFGLAGDTGELFF. The CDR3 region has the DNA TGTGCCAGCAGTTTTGGTCTAGCGGGCGACACCGGGGAGCTGTTTTTT.

The V gene is TRBV27, the J gene TRBJ2-3; 7 nucleotides agree with TRBD2. The V gene's germline CDR1 is MNHEY and CDR2 SMNVEV (reference sequence). V gave up 3 bases and J gave up 2 bases; unmatched junction bases: 14. The CDR3 is made up of 18 amino acids. The CDR3 is CASSFLSPLADITDTQYF. The CDR3 DNA follows: TGTGCCAGCAGTTTTCTGTCGCCGCTAGCGGATATCACAGATACGCAGTATTTT.

The CDR3 sequence is CASSQISGTPGEQFF. In DNA, the CDR3 is TGTGCCAGCAGTCAAATATCGGGGACTCCTGGGGAGCAGTTCTTC. This rearrangement joins TRBV6-5 to TRBJ2-1; D may be TRBD2 (6 bases). The CDR3 is 15 residues long. The V end lost 5 bases, the J end lost 10 bases, and 21 bases lay between the germline ends. Germline V gene lookup returns CDR1 MNHEY and CDR2 SVGAGI.

The genes are TRBV6-5 and TRBJ1-1; a possible D gene is TRBD1 (6 bases). V gave up 8 bases and J gave up 3 bases, with 13 bases separating them. Germline V gene data show CDR1 as MNHEY and CDR2 as SVGAGI. The CDR3 has 13 residues. The CDR3 here is CASRRQDYTEAFF. DNA of the CDR3: TGTGCCAGCCGACGACAGGATTACACTGAAGCTTTCTTT.

This chain joins TRBV27 and TRBJ1-2, with D maybe TRBD1 (6 bases). CDR3 length: 14 amino acids. The V gene lost 6 bases and the J gene lost 3 bases, with 14 bases spanning the gap. CDR1 and CDR2 (germline): MNHEY, SMNVEV (reference sequence). CDR3 loop: CASSLFGGHYGYTF. As DNA, the CDR3 is TGTGCCAGCAGCCTCTTTGGGGGCCACTATGGCTACACCTTC.

Remarks on this clone: The sample contains more than one DNA sequence encoding this CDR3. The chain combines TRBV5-1 with TRBJ1-2; D unclear. V lost 0 bases and J 3 bases, leaving 9 bases between the germline ends. CDR3 length: 14 amino acids. CDR1 SGHRS and CDR2 YFSETQ come from the germline V gene. DNA of the CDR3: TGCGCCAGCAGCTTGGGGGGAGGCCACTATGGCTACACCTTC. This codes for CASSLGGGHYGYTF.

The J gene is TRBJ2-7, the V gene TRBV2, with 8 bases fitting TRBD1. Germline CDR1 and CDR2: SNHLY and FYNNEI. This CDR3 spans 15 amino acids. The J segment lost 3 bases and the V segment lost 3 bases, leaving 7 bases of the junction unmatched. This chain's CDR3 is CASSDGDRGLYEQYF. The DNA of the CDR3 is TGTGCCAGCAGTGACGGTGACAGGGGACTCTACGAGCAGTACTTC.

The V call is TRBV5-6, the J call TRBJ2-7; the D gene is possibly TRBD2 (7 bases). The CDR3 contains 15 residues. V was clipped by 2 bases and J by 5 bases, with 17 bases between them. CDR1 and CDR2 from the germline V gene are SGHDT and YYEEEE. This CDR3 is CASSFREGGFNEQYF. The CDR3, as DNA: TGTGCCAGCAGCTTTAGGGAGGGGGGTTTTAACGAGCAGTACTTC. The variable domain in full, completed from reference TRBV5-6 and TRBJ2-7, reads DAGVTQSPTHLIKTRGQQVTLRCSPKSGHDTVSWYQQALGQGPQFIFQYYEEEERQRGNFPDRFSGHQFPNYSSELNVNALLLGDSALYLCASSFREGGFNEQYFGPGTRLTVT.

The chain combines TRBV9 with TRBJ1-3; 8 bases map to TRBD1. The CDR3 spans 14 residues. V shed 4 bases, J shed 6 bases, and the junction held 6 bases outside the gene matches. Per germline, CDR1 SGDLS and CDR2 YYNGEE. DNA of the CDR3: TGTGCCAGCAGCCCCGGGGACAGGCCAAACACCATATATTTT. Protein sequence: CASSPGDRPNTIYF.

This chain joins TRBV7-2 and TRBJ1-1; D is possibly TRBD1 (5 bases). Germline CDR1 SGHTA, CDR2 FQGNSA. This CDR3 has 14 amino acids. V was pared by 8 bases and J by 0 bases, with 13 bases between. The CDR3 DNA is TGTGCCAGCCTCCATGTGGGGCTGAACACTGAAGCTTTCTTT. Translation gives CASLHVGLNTEAFF.

This clone occurred once. This chain connects TRBV7-9 to TRBJ1-3; 7 bases are shared with TRBD1. V lost 2 bases to trimming and J lost 6 bases; unmatched junction nucleotides: 7. The CDR3 is made up of 15 amino acids. Germline V gene sequence: CDR1 SEHNR, CDR2 FQNEAQ (reference sequence). In nucleotides, the CDR3 is TGTGCCAGCAGCTTAAAACAGGGGATTGAAAACACCATATATTTT. As protein: CASSLKQGIENTIYF. Complete variable domain (other parts from reference TRBV7-9 and TRBJ1-3): DTGVSQNPRHKITKRGQNVTFRCDPISEHNRLYWYRQTLGQGPEFLTYFQNEAQLEKSRLLSDRFSAERPKGSFSTLEIQRTEQGDSAMYLCASSLKQGIENTIYFGEGSWLTVV.

In its sample, this clone was seen once. The V and J genes are TRBV4-1 and TRBJ1-2, with 7 bases fitting TRBD1. Germline V CDR1 and CDR2: MGHRA, YSYEKL. The CDR3 spans 15 residues. Trimming removed 1 base from V and 5 bases from J; junction bases left unmatched: 7. CDR3 DNA sequence: TGCGCCAGCAGCCAAGGGGACGACAGGGTTTATGGCTACACCTTC. It translates to CASSQGDDRVYGYTF.

This rearrangement joins TRBV5-6 to TRBJ2-3, with unresolved D. There are 12 residues in the CDR3. V shed 1 base and J shed 4 bases, with 4 bases lying between them. CDR1 SGHDT and CDR2 YYEEEE come from the germline V gene. The CDR3 spells CASSLSADTQYF. The CDR3 DNA follows: TGTGCCAGCAGCTTGTCGGCAGATACGCAGTATTTT.

The chain employs TRBV5-1 and TRBJ2-5; D is uncertain. CDR1 is SGHRS and CDR2 is YFSETQ in the germline V gene. This CDR3 contains 13 residues. V was cut by 0 bases and J by 2 bases, with 5 bases left in between. CDR3 sequence reads: CASSLGVQETQYF. DNA for the CDR3: TGCGCCAGCAGCTTGGGAGTTCAAGAGACCCAGTACTTC.

This clone occurred once. The chain employs TRBV7-2 and TRBJ2-1; D gene uncertain. The V gene's germline CDR1 is SGHTA and CDR2 FQGNSA. CDR3 length: 14 amino acids. The germline V and J ends were trimmed by 5 bases and 8 bases, with 16 bases remaining between them. CDR3 nucleotide sequence: TGTGCCAGCAGCCCCGCCCTCACTCGCGATGAGCAGTTCTTC. Its protein product is CASSPALTRDEQFF.

The chain has TRBV6-5 and TRBJ1-1, with TRBD1 as a possible D gene (6 bases). The CDR3 has 13 amino acids. With 3 bases removed from V and 5 bases from J, the gap between germline ends came to 10 bases. CDR1 MNHEY and CDR2 SVGAGI come from the germline V gene. The CDR3 coding sequence is TGTGCCAGCAGTTATTACACAGGGACTGAAGCTTTCTTT. This encodes CASSYYTGTEAFF.

To note about this clone: Additional DNA sequences in this sample encode the identical CDR3. The J gene is TRBJ1-6, the V gene TRBV7-2; D possibly corresponds to TRBD1 (5 bases). The V end was cut by 6 bases, the J end by 6 bases, with 9 bases between. CDR1 and CDR2 (germline): SGHTA, FQGNSA. This CDR3 has 13 amino acids. CDR3 bases: TGTGCCAGCAGACCGGGACTTAATTCACCCCTCCACTTT. Amino acids: CASRPGLNSPLHF.

This chain links TRBV7-2 with TRBJ2-7, with TRBD2 identical over 11 bases. Trimming at V came to 3 bases and at J to 7 bases, leaving 8 bases not matched to a gene. CDR3 size: 15 residues. The germline V gene has CDR1 SGHTA and CDR2 FQGNSA. The CDR3 protein is CASSFTSGSMGEQYF. CDR3 nucleotides: TGTGCCAGCAGCTTTACTAGCGGGAGTATGGGTGAGCAGTACTTC.

This clone has just a few counts. CDR3 region: CASSQAATGATYEQYF. In DNA form, the CDR3 reads TGCGCCAGCAGCCAAGCGGCGACAGGGGCTACCTACGAGCAGTACTTC. This chain connects TRBV4-3 to TRBJ2-7, with 8 bases identical to TRBD1. The germline V gene encodes CDR1 LGHNA and CDR2 YSLEER. Trimming took 1 base from V and 2 from J; bases not matched to a gene: 7. This CDR3 comprises 16 residues.

This chain connects TRBV29-1 to TRBJ2-2, with D possibly TRBD1 on 6 matching bases. Deletions cut 3 bases from V and 7 bases from J, with 12 bases between. Looked up from germline, CDR1 is SQVTM and CDR2 is ANQGSEA. The CDR3 consists of 13 residues. As DNA, the CDR3 is TGCAGCGTTGATTTGGGGGCCGACGGGGAGCTGTTTTTT. It yields the protein CSVDLGADGELFF.